The 2 T cell receptor beta chains below were found in one sample sequenced in a study of early T cells in non-severe SARS-CoV-2 infection. TCRdb processed the 5' RACE reads anew with MiXCR; each CDR3 protein has one entry. In the table there are tens of thousands of distinct CDR3 sequences, approximately 12% of which are singletons. The sequencing used whole blood, collected at baseline. The receptors come from an adult who was a healthcare worker with PCR-confirmed SARS-CoV-2 infection or an uninfected control (not recorded which). The donor label of this sample is uncertain.

This clonotype was seen only a few times. The chain combines TRBV4-2 with TRBJ2-3; no clear D gene. Germline loops: CDR1 LGHNA, CDR2 YNFKEQ. V was pared by 0 bases and J by 2 bases, with 12 bases between. The CDR3 sequence is 16 residues long. The CDR3 DNA reads TGTGCCAGCAGCCAAGATTCGGGTAGGGTCACAGATACGCAGTATTTT. Its translation is CASSQDSGRVTDTQYF.

A few counts support this clonotype. The chain carries TRBV5-5 and TRBJ2-7; no reliable D call. Trimming took off 2 bases at V and 0 bases at J, with 15 bases between the two ends. Germline loops: CDR1 SGHKS, CDR2 YYEKEE (reference sequence). The CDR3 totals 16 residues. The CDR3 spells CASSFPDLGFSYEQYF. CDR3 coding DNA: TGTGCCAGCAGCTTTCCAGACCTCGGCTTCTCCTACGAGCAGTACTTC.